Shown below are 23 T cell receptor beta chains from a single sample sequenced in a study of graft-versus-host responses after intestinal transplantation. The antigens of these receptors remain unknown. Measured with immunoSEQ multiplex PCR; TCRdb has only the in-frame clones, and not every one. Of about 97,000 clones in the sample, 91% were seen once. The starting material was unstimulated CD4+ T cells sorted from spleen or lymph node cells, obtained before transplant. All receptors come from a human donor who was the organ donor for an intestinal transplant.

The CDR3 loop reads CASSLVASGGASSYNEQFF. CDR3 sequence (DNA): TGTGCCAGCAGCTTAGTGGCTAGCGGGGGGGCTAGCTCCTACAATGAGCAGTTCTTC. The chain links TRBV7-2 to TRBJ2-1; 12 bases are shared with TRBD2. The CDR3 is made up of 19 amino acids. V lost 1 base to trimming and J lost 0 bases; unmatched junction nucleotides: 7. The V gene's germline CDR1 is SGHTA and CDR2 FQGNSA. The whole variable domain, filled in from reference TRBV7-2 and TRBJ2-1, reads GAGVSQSPSNKVTEKGKDVELRCDPISGHTALYWYRQSLGQGLEFLIYFQGNSAPDKSGLPSDRFSAERTGGSVSTLTIQRTQQEDSAVYLCASSLVASGGASSYNEQFFGPGTRLTVL.

A remark on this clone: The same CDR3 arises from other DNA sequences in this sample as well. This chain connects TRBV7-2 to TRBJ2-7, with D perhaps matching TRBD1 (6 bases). Deletions cut 5 bases from V and 4 bases from J, with 9 bases between. Looked up from germline, CDR1 is SGHTA and CDR2 is FQGNSA. This CDR3 comprises 12 residues. CDR3 protein: CASSGTGYEQYF. Here the CDR3 DNA reads TGTGCCAGCAGCGGTACAGGGTACGAGCAGTACTTC.

The chain carries TRBV4-3 and TRBJ2-3; possible D gene TRBD1, 5 bases. Trimming removed 0 bases at V and 6 bases at J, with 13 bases between. The CDR3 covers 15 residues. Germline assignment: CDR1 LGHNA and CDR2 YSLEER. CDR3 coding DNA: TGCGCCAGCAGCCAAGAAACAGGTGGTTTGGATACGCAGTATTTT. It yields the protein CASSQETGGLDTQYF.

The chain has TRBV7-9 and TRBJ1-2; 9 bases fit TRBD1. Germline loops: CDR1 SEHNR, CDR2 FQNEAQ (reference sequence). V lost 6 bases and J lost 4; bases outside the gene matches: 6. The CDR3 runs 14 residues. This chain's CDR3 is CASSYRGPSYGYTF. The CDR3 coding sequence is TGTGCCAGCAGTTACAGGGGGCCTAGCTATGGCTACACCTTC.

The chain links TRBV5-1 to TRBJ2-7; 7 bases align to TRBD1. J lost 0 bases, V lost 4 bases, and 7 bases had no gene match. The germline V gene has CDR1 SGHRS and CDR2 YFSETQ. This CDR3 spans 15 amino acids. The CDR3 here is CASSPYRGGSYEQYF. CDR3 DNA: TGCGCCAGCAGCCCTTACAGGGGCGGCTCCTACGAGCAGTACTTC.

The chain carries TRBV19 and TRBJ2-4; D is possibly TRBD1 (6 bases). The CDR3 runs to 17 residues. Germline V lookup: CDR1 LNHDA, CDR2 SQIVND (reference sequence). The germline V and J ends were trimmed by 1 base and 1 base, with 14 bases remaining between them. This CDR3 is CASSIGDSTGAKNIQYF. The CDR3 DNA reads as TGTGCCAGTAGTATAGGAGACTCCACAGGGGCCAAAAACATTCAGTACTTC.

This sequence joins TRBV5-3 and TRBJ2-7; 10 positions match TRBD1. TRBV5-3 falls under the ORF class, with uncertain function. The CDR3 sequence is 14 residues long. Trimming cost V 8 bases and J 0 bases; bases outside gene matches: 5. CDR3 protein: CARGQGWFSYEQYF. DNA of the CDR3: TGTGCCAGGGGACAGGGGTGGTTCTCCTACGAGCAGTACTTC.

This chain connects TRBV7-2 to TRBJ1-2; D ambiguous. Germline V lookup: CDR1 SGHTA, CDR2 FQGNSA. The CDR3 totals 14 residues. The V end was cut by 1 base, the J end by 0 bases, with 6 bases between. The CDR3 nucleotides read TGTGCCAGCAGCTTAGACAGCTCTAACTATGGCTACACCTTC. This sequence encodes CASSLDSSNYGYTF.

The rearrangement uses TRBV9 and TRBJ2-1; 7 bases align to TRBD1. The junction had 13 bases not matched to a gene; V was cut back by 4 bases and J by 12 bases. The CDR3 is 14 residues long. Germline-derived CDR1 and CDR2 are SGDLS and YYNGEE. The CDR3 DNA reads TGTGCCAGCAGCAAGACAGGGAATTGGGTGGGGCAGTTCTTC. Amino acids: CASSKTGNWVGQFF.

This clone was counted a single time. The V and J genes are TRBV28 and TRBJ2-1, with TRBD2 matching over 9 bases. With 6 bases clipped from V and 12 bases from J, the junction kept 12 bases outside the gene matches. The germline V gene encodes CDR1 MDHEN and CDR2 SYDVKM. The CDR3 covers 14 residues. The CDR3 here is CASSGTSRRLGQFF. The CDR3 DNA follows: TGTGCCAGCAGCGGGACTAGCAGAAGACTTGGGCAGTTCTTC.

CDR3 nucleotide sequence: TGTGCCAGCAGATCCGGGGTTCCCTACGAGCAGTACTTC. It encodes CASRSGVPYEQYF. V usage is TRBV7-9 and J usage is TRBJ2-7, with a possible D match to TRBD2 (5 bases). The V gene's germline CDR1 is SEHNR and CDR2 FQNEAQ (reference sequence). The CDR3 spans 13 residues. V lost 6 bases, J lost 2 bases, and 11 bases lay in between.

This rearrangement joins TRBV7-9 to TRBJ2-2, with 9 bases identical to TRBD1. Losses at the gene ends were 5 bases for V and 6 bases for J; bases not matched to a gene: 4. The CDR3 consists of 14 residues. Germline loops: CDR1 SEHNR, CDR2 FQNEAQ (reference sequence). This CDR3 reads CASSPWTGAGELFF. The CDR3 nucleotides read TGTGCCAGCAGCCCCTGGACAGGGGCCGGGGAGCTGTTTTTT.

The CDR3 reads CATSRDMTGGVGGYTF. DNA for the CDR3: TGTGCCACCAGCAGAGACATGACAGGGGGTGTCGGTGGCTACACCTTC. The J gene is TRBJ1-2, the V gene TRBV15; 9 nucleotides match TRBD1. Germline values: CDR1 LNHNV, CDR2 YYDKDF (reference sequence). V lost 0 bases to trimming and J lost 7 bases; unmatched junction nucleotides: 9. This CDR3 has 16 residues. Supplemented by reference TRBV15 and TRBJ1-2, the full variable domain reads DAMVIQNPRYQVTQFGKPVTLSCSQTLNHNVMYWYQQKSSQAPKLLFHYYDKDFNNEADTPDNFQSRRPNTSFCFLDIRSPGLGDTAMYLCATSRDMTGGVGGYTFGSGTRLTVV.

V usage is TRBV27 and J usage is TRBJ2-3, with D possibly being TRBD1 (5 bases). The V end was cut by 3 bases, the J end by 1 base, with 11 bases between. From germline, CDR1 is MNHEY and CDR2 SMNVEV (reference sequence). The CDR3 contains 15 residues. The CDR3 reads CASSLQGLGTDTQYF. In DNA, the CDR3 is TGTGCCAGCAGTTTGCAGGGTTTGGGCACAGATACGCAGTATTTT.

The CDR3 loop reads CASSQDLAGSSYNEQFF. CDR3 bases: TGTGCCAGCAGCCAAGATCTAGCGGGTAGCTCCTACAATGAGCAGTTCTTC. The chain is built from TRBV4-2 and TRBJ2-1; 8 positions match TRBD2. The CDR3 sequence is 17 residues long. V lost 0 bases and J lost 0; bases outside the gene matches: 4. Germline V gives CDR1 LGHNA, CDR2 YNFKEQ.

Worth noting for this clone: Sequence at one end of the junction differs from germline and may be a read error. This chain connects TRBV4-3 to TRBJ1-4, with TRBD1 identical over 9 bases. The CDR3 sequence is 15 residues long. Germline-derived CDR1 and CDR2 are LGHNA and YSLEER. The CDR3 sequence is CASSHSGTGNGKLFF. The CDR3 DNA is TGCGCCAGCAGCCACTCGGGGACAGGGAATGGAAAACTGTTTTTT.

The chain carries TRBV18 and TRBJ2-7; 7 positions agree with TRBD1. Germline values: CDR1 KGHSH, CDR2 LQKENI. The V segment lost 4 bases and the J segment 5 bases; nucleotides outside the gene matches: 5. The CDR3 is 13 residues long. The CDR3 protein is CASSRQGTHEQYF. CDR3 sequence (DNA): TGTGCCAGCTCACGACAGGGAACCCACGAGCAGTACTTC. The full variable domain, its missing parts supplied by reference TRBV18 and TRBJ2-7, is NAGVMQNPRHLVRRRGQEARLRCSPMKGHSHVYWYRQLPEEGLKFMVYLQKENIIDESGMPKERFSAEFPKEGPSILRIQQVVRGDSAAYFCASSRQGTHEQYFGPGTRLTVT.

The gene calls are TRBV4-3 and TRBJ2-1, with 7 bases fitting TRBD2. Trimming cost V 3 bases and J 8 bases; bases outside gene matches: 10. This CDR3 contains 15 residues. The germline CDR1 and CDR2 sequences are LGHNA and YSLEER. The CDR3 region has the DNA TGCGCCAGCAGCCAGCAAACTAGCGAGCGCTATGAGCAGTTCTTC. As protein: CASSQQTSERYEQFF.

The V gene is TRBV7-6, the J gene TRBJ1-1; D is undetermined. Germline lookup yields CDR1 SGHVS and CDR2 FNYEAQ. V was trimmed by 4 bases and J by 1 base, leaving 7 bases between them. The CDR3 extends over 13 amino acids. CDR3 coding DNA: TGTGCCAGCAGCTCCGACACGAACACTGAAGCTTTCTTT. Protein sequence: CASSSDTNTEAFF.

The rearrangement joins TRBV6-1 to TRBJ2-3, with TRBD1 matching 8 bases. This CDR3 has 15 amino acids. Germline V gene lookup returns CDR1 MNHNS and CDR2 SASEGT. V lost 5 bases to trimming and J lost 6 bases; unmatched junction nucleotides: 10. CDR3 amino acids: CASSIDRGRHDTQYF. Written as DNA, the CDR3 is TGTGCCAGCAGTATCGACAGGGGCAGACACGATACGCAGTATTTT.

The chain uses TRBV6-5 and TRBJ2-2; TRBD1 is a possible D gene (5 bases). Trimming took 8 bases from V and 2 from J, leaving 12 bases between them. The CDR3 loop spans 14 amino acids. Germline V CDR1 and CDR2: MNHEY, SVGAGI. CDR3: CASFGAINTGELFF. The DNA of the CDR3 is TGTGCCAGCTTTGGGGCAATAAACACCGGGGAGCTGTTTTTT.

This sequence joins TRBV4-2 and TRBJ2-7; D perhaps matches TRBD1 (7 bases). The V and J ends lost 1 base and 4 bases respectively, with 17 bases between them. Germline V gene sequence: CDR1 LGHNA, CDR2 YNFKEQ. The CDR3 runs 16 residues. In DNA form, the CDR3 reads TGTGCCAGCAGCCAAGGGGTGCCAGGGGGGATATACGAGCAGTACTTC. This translates into CASSQGVPGGIYEQYF.

This sequence joins TRBV5-6 and TRBJ1-2; D may be TRBD1 (5 bases). Germline CDR1 SGHDT, CDR2 YYEEEE. V was cut by 5 bases and J by 2 bases, with 16 bases left in between. The CDR3 is made up of 15 amino acids. CDR3 DNA sequence: TGTGCCAGCAGTAGGCCGCAGGGCCTCAACTATGGCTACACCTTC. Its translation is CASSRPQGLNYGYTF.